What follows is one T cell receptor beta chain and its context. Its specificity is not known. The CDR3 totals 13 residues. V lost 4 bases and J 2 bases, leaving 8 bases between the germline ends. Germline V gives CDR1 SGHNT, CDR2 YYREEE (reference sequence). Survey level was the resolution at which the v3.0 immunoSEQ assay ran. Assay used: immunoSEQ multiplex PCR; TCRdb lists only in-frame clones, some missing. The data show fewer than 15,000 clones, 83% seen once. These data belong to a study of long-term antiretroviral therapy in people with HIV. Broader study findings: ART adherence, viral resistance and therapy changes were not recorded. It was observed that HIV repertoires exhibited narrower CDR3 length ranges than controls.

This chain links TRBV5-4 with TRBJ2-3; the D gene is possibly TRBD1 (6 bases). Sequenced here: unsorted PBMCs, sampled 3.4 years after starting antiretroviral therapy. The source of this sequence is a man aged 40-50 years with HIV. The CDR3 is CASSRGTTDTQYF. The CDR3 DNA follows: TGTGCCAGCAGCAGGGGGACCACAGATACGCAGTATTTT.